One T cell receptor beta chain is described in this entry. Its antigen is still unknown. The sample is drawn from a study of Tregs in tolerant kidney transplant recipients. General study results and limits: Few patients were studied, so findings need validation in larger groups.

Unstimulated regulatory T cells (CD4+CD25+CD127-), CD4+CD25- non-regulatory cells, CD4 and CD8 cells were FACS-sorted from thawed PBMCs. Clones were read by immunoSEQ multiplex PCR, and TCRdb kept only the in-frame ones, dropping some. The repertoire consists of around 230,000 clones, with about 86% occurring once and the leading ten covering less than 0.75%. The CDR3 consists of 16 residues. Germline CDR1 reads WNHNN; CDR2 reads SYGVQD (reference sequence). V was clipped by 4 bases and J by 2 bases; unmatched bases: 3. This clonotype was obtained from a human donor in good health. This chain links TRBV10-1 with TRBJ2-7; 15 positions agree with TRBD2. The sample was CD4+ T cells from blood. CDR3 in amino acids: CASSGGLAGGPYEQYF. The CDR3 nucleotides are TGCGCCAGCAGTGGAGGACTAGCGGGAGGGCCCTACGAGCAGTACTTC.